This TCR beta chain was profiled in a study of monozygotic twins with inflammatory bowel disease. This CDR3 contains 15 residues. The germline gives CDR1 KGHSH, CDR2 LQKENI. Using the 5' RACE reads, TCRdb records one entry per CDR3 protein without DNA. This sample's clone table lists 200,000 to 250,000 distinct CDR3 sequences. This TCR was sampled from a human donor with ulcerative colitis or Crohn's disease, or a healthy co-twin of an affected twin (not recorded which). The sequenced sample was blood. This chain joins TRBV18 and TRBJ2-1. The CDR3 here is CASSLAASPYNEQFF.